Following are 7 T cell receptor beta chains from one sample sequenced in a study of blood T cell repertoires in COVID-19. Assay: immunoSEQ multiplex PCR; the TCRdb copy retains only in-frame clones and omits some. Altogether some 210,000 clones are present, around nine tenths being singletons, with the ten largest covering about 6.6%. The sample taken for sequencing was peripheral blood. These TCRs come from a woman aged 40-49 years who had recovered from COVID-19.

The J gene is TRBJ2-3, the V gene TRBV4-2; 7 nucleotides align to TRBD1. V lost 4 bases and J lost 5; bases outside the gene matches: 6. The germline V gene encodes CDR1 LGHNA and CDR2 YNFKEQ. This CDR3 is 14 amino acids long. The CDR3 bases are TGTGCCAGCAGCCGAGTTACAGGGGAAGATACGCAGTATTTT. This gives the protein CASSRVTGEDTQYF.

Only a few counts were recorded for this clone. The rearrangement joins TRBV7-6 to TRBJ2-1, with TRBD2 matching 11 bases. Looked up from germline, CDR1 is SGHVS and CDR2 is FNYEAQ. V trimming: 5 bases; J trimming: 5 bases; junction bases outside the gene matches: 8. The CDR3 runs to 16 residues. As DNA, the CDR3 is TGTGCCAGCAGCCCCGGGGTAGCGGGAGGGGACAATGAGCAGTTCTTC. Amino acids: CASSPGVAGGDNEQFF.

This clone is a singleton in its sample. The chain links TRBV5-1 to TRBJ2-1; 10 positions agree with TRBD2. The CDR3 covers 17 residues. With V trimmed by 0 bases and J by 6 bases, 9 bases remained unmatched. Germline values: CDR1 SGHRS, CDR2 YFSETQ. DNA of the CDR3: TGCGCCAGCAGCTTGGGGGGCAGCGGGAGGGCCAGCAATGAGCAGTTCTTC. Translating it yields CASSLGGSGRASNEQFF.

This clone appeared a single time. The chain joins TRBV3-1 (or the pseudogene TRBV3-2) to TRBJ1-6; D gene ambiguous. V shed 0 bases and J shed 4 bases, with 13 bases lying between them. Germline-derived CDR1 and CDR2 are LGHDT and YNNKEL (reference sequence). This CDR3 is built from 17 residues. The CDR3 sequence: CASSQDLGRTYNSPLHF. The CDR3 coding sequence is TGTGCCAGCAGCCAAGATCTGGGCAGGACTTATAATTCACCCCTCCACTTT.

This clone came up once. In nucleotides, the CDR3 is TGCAGCGTAAGACCCCCAGGGATCTACAATGAGCAGTTCTTC. It is translated as CSVRPPGIYNEQFF. This rearrangement joins TRBV29-1 to TRBJ2-1, with a weak D call TRBD1 (5 bases). The CDR3 contains 14 residues. Looked up from germline, CDR1 is SQVTM and CDR2 is ANQGSEA. The V end was cut by 6 bases, the J end by 3 bases, with 15 bases between.

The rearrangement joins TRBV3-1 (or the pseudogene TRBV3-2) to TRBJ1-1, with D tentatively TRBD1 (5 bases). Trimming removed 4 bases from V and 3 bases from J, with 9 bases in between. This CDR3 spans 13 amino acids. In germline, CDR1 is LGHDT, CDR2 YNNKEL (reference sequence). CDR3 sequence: CASSLGGDTEAFF. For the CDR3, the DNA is TGTGCCAGCAGCCTTGGGGGGGACACTGAAGCTTTCTTT.

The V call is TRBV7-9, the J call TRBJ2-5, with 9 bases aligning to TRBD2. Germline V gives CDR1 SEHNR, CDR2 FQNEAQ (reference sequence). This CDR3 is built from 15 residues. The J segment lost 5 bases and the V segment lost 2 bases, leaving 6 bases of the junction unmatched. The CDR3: CASSLRGLAPETQYF. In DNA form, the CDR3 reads TGTGCCAGCAGCTTAAGGGGACTAGCTCCCGAGACCCAGTACTTC.